A single sample is the source of the 2 T cell receptor beta chains below, sequenced in a study of cytomegalovirus exposure and HLA in healthy donors. Primers for the PCR totalled 60 Vbeta and 13 Jbeta. Produced via immunoSEQ multiplex PCR; TCRdb's table is partial and in-frame only. Among over 100,000 clones listed, less than 65% were seen once. Sequenced: PBMCs. These TCRs come from a man in his forties or fifties in good health and CMV-seropositive.

This clone has a handful of counts. V usage is TRBV11-1 and J usage is TRBJ2-3; 7 bases agree with TRBD2. Germline assignment: CDR1 SGHAT and CDR2 FQDESV (reference sequence). The ends lost 0 bases at V and 8 bases at J; junction bases unmatched: 8. The CDR3 loop spans 15 amino acids. The CDR3 nucleotides are TGTGCCAGCAGCTTAGCGGGGAGGGAGGTGGGTACGCAGTATTTT. This gives the protein CASSLAGREVGTQYF.

The V and J genes are TRBV9 and TRBJ1-5, with D perhaps TRBD1 (6 bases). Germline V gene data show CDR1 as SGDLS and CDR2 as YYNGEE. CDR3 length equals 15 residues. V dropped 6 bases and J dropped 4 bases, with 17 bases sitting between them. The CDR3 region is CASTRDGGRNQPQHF. CDR3 nucleotides: TGTGCCAGCACACGGGACGGGGGGCGGAATCAGCCCCAGCATTTT.